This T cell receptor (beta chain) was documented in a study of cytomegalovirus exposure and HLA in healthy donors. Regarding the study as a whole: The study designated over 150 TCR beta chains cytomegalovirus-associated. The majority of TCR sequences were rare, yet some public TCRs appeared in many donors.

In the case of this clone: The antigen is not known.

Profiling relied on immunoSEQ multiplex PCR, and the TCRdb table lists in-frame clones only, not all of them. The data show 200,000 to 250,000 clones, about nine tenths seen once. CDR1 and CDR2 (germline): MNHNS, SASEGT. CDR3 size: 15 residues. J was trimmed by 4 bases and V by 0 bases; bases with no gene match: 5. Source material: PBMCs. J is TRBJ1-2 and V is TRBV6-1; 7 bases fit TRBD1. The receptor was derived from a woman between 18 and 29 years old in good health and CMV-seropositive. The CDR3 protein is CASSEAEGAVYGYTF. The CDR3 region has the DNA TGTGCCAGCAGTGAAGCGGAGGGGGCTGTCTATGGCTACACCTTC.